This T cell receptor (beta chain) was identified in a study of shared clonotypes between healthy human individuals (dated by TCRdb to 2019 to 2021). Context from the whole study: Three men and two women, aged 18 to 49 years, made up the cohort. To estimate repertoire size and how much clonotypes are shared between individuals, the study performed deep sequencing of blood TCR repertoires from roughly five healthy adults. To increase sequencing depth and limit assay-specific biases, different laboratories used diverse techniques to prepare libraries and sequence TCR repertoires. Between about 0.85 and 10 billion PBMCs per donor were obtained by leukapheresis.

Healthy HIV-negative adults with no recently reported acute infections or vaccinations were included as donors. All donors were Caucasian adults living in Nashville, Tennessee, USA. In the unsorted samples, approximately 85 million PBMCs were counted, and genomic DNA was extracted using the QIAamp DNA Blood Mini kit. Blood was obtained by leukapheresis, after which PBMCs were separated by Ficoll-Histopaque density gradient centrifugation and cryopreserved in liquid nitrogen vapor phase. Notes on this clone: Its antigen remains unidentified. Base qualities are not at hand, and no much larger clone is one base apart.

TCR CDR3 regions were amplified from genomic DNA by multiplex PCR using the deep immunoSEQ assay. Extracted genomic DNA from each cell subset was distributed evenly across all wells of several immunoSEQ 96-well plates, and each plate was treated as a replicate. For unsorted PBMC, roughly 0.3 ug of genomic DNA, equivalent to approximately 28,000 T cell genomes, went into each replicate PCR. Ten immunoSEQ deep assay plates were used to sequence the unsorted PBMC genomic DNA. The purified libraries were quantified using a Qubit 3.0 fluorometer, sized with a Bioanalyzer 2100, and then quantified again using the KAPA Library Quantification kit. Every immunoSEQ 96-well plate was sequenced on a dedicated single-read 150-cycle Illumina NextSeq 550 flow cell. Per the authors' processing: Because the immunoSEQ output held only junctional sequences and lacked quality scores, the filtering could not match the filtering applied to full-length reads. Sequences were annotated with PyIR, a Python wrapper for IgBLAST v1.9, using IMGT germline references to assign V/J genes and CDR3. Reads with weak V/J assignments (E-value above 1e-6), missing CDR3, stop codons, out-of-frame junctions, or ambiguous translated residues were removed. A V3J clonotype was defined by an identical inferred V gene, J gene, and CDR3 amino acid sequence. Percentage overlap between repertoires was calculated by dividing the number of shared unique clonotypes by the size of the smaller repertoire. Three approaches were used to assess repertoire richness: RTK rarefaction, the Chao1 estimator, and Recon v2.1 estimates of unobserved clonotypes. TCRdb obtained this table from immuneACCESS and retained in-frame rearrangements with V and J assigned. These tables miss some clones; where compared with another copy, unresolved V genes account for less than half of the shortfall, and the remainder is unexplained. From that table come the V and J calls and clone size; the DNA was used to work out D and trimming. The sample has about half a million clones on record, approximately 81% of them singletons. The ten largest clones represent more than 9.5% of the sample.

The research as a whole found: Based on pairwise subsampling, the degree of clonotype sharing among donors was expected to be affected by sequencing depth. The genetic and exposure-history diversity represented was limited by the small number of donors. Sampling was restricted to blood, and TCR repertoires in tissue are likely to differ from TCR repertoires in blood.

At the junction V is shortened by 6 bases and J by 7 bases, with 13 bases in between. The CDR3 runs 13 residues from the cysteine to the phenylalanine. Only CDR3 DNA remains: 39 bases, in frame from the first base. CDR1 and CDR2 were assigned from the germline V gene as KGHSH and LQKENI. This TCR derives from a woman aged 40 to 50 in good health. Some clones in this sample may be carry-over from other donors' samples. Recombination linked TRBV18 to TRBJ2-4, with TRBD1 tentatively as D gene (5 bases match). The sequenced sample consisted of PBMCs. The CDR3 reads as follows: CASSPAGLNIQYF. The DNA sequence is given as TGTGCCAGCTCTCCGGCAGGGTTGAACATTCAGTACTTC.